The source of this T cell receptor (beta chain) is a study of memory CD4+ T cells and cytomegalovirus serostatus. The overall study: This sample comes from healthy Belgian adults, 9 CMV seropositive, roughly 22 seronegative.

General study results and limits: CMV serostatus prediction reached median AUC about 0.95, or 0.9 with US-trained model. About 40% of the roughly 160 known CMV-associated TCRbeta sequences appeared in CD4+ memory.

Germline V CDR1 and CDR2: SGHTA, FQGNSA. With 4 bases removed from V and 10 bases from J, the gap between germline ends came to 9 bases. This CDR3 has 11 amino acids. Turning to this clone: Its specificity is unknown.

Measured with immunoSEQ multiplex PCR; TCRdb has only the in-frame clones, and not every one. Among under 55,000 clones listed, more than 70% were seen once. Single viable CD3+CD4+CD8-CD45RO+ cells were sorted as the memory CD4+ T cells. CD4+ T cells were isolated by positive magnetic selection. This TCR derives from an adult in good health and CMV-seropositive. The chain recombines TRBV7-2 with TRBJ2-3, with D unclear. The specimen sequenced was memory CD4+ T cells from blood. This CDR3 is CASSSHQAQYF. The CDR3 coding sequence is TGTGCCAGCAGCTCTCACCAGGCGCAGTATTTT. The entire variable domain, with the rest obtained from reference TRBV7-2 and TRBJ2-3, is as follows: GAGVSQSPSNKVTEKGKDVELRCDPISGHTALYWYRQSLGQGLEFLIYFQGNSAPDKSGLPSDRFSAERTGGSVSTLTIQRTQQEDSAVYLCASSSHQAQYFGPGTRLTVL.